The rows below give T cell receptor beta chains drawn from one sample of a study of PD-L1 blockade in urothelial cancer. Sequencing was performed with immunoSEQ multiplex PCR; in TCRdb, only in-frame clones are kept and a portion is missing. The sample has about 110,000 clones; roughly 84% are singletons. The sequencing used PBMCs, collected around atezolizumab (anti-PD-L1) treatment. Receptor source: a man aged 45 to 65 with urothelial cancer. CDR3s include the opening cysteine and the closing phenylalanine or tryptophan. The D gene is left open where the match is weak. Size values are once, few and many counts, or a class for expanded clones, and some rows have none.

cdr3_nt	cdr3_aa	v_call	d_call	j_call	clone_size
TGTGCCAGCAGTTGGGGAGGTGGCCGGTTAGTTTTCGGCTATGGCTACACCTTC	CASSWGGGRLVFGYGYTF	TRBV28	.	TRBJ1-2	.
TGTGCCTGGAGTGTACAAGGAGGCAATCAGCCCCAGCATTTT	CAWSVQGGNQPQHF	TRBV30	.	TRBJ1-5	once
TGTGCCAGCAGCTTCACAGGGTTAGGGGAGCAGTTCTTC	CASSFTGLGEQFF	TRBV11-3	.	TRBJ2-1	once
TGTGCCAGCAGCCCAGGACTAGCGCCTTACAATGAGCAGTTCTTC	CASSPGLAPYNEQFF	TRBV9	TRBD2	TRBJ2-1	once
TGTGCCAGCAGCCCAGGGACAGGCCCCTACGAGCAGTACTTC	CASSPGTGPYEQYF	TRBV7-6	TRBD1	TRBJ2-7	.
TGCGCCAGCAGCTTGTCCACTAGCGGGAGTTGGAACAATGAGCAGTTCTTC	CASSLSTSGSWNNEQFF	TRBV5-1	TRBD2	TRBJ2-1	.
TGTGCCAGCAGTGATGGGAGTGGGAATGAAAAACTGTTTTTT	CASSDGSGNEKLFF	TRBV6-1	.	TRBJ1-4	.
TGCGCCAGCCCGGGACGGGGACAGGGCTCCTACGAGCAGTACTTC	CASPGRGQGSYEQYF	TRBV23-1	TRBD1	TRBJ2-7	.
TGTGCCAGCAGCGTAGGGGGCGGGAGAGGGAAAGAGACCCAGTACTTC	CASSVGGGRGKETQYF	TRBV9	TRBD2	TRBJ2-5	.
TGTGCCAGCGGCTCGGGTGAGTGGGAGCAGTACTTC	CASGSGEWEQYF	TRBV2	.	TRBJ2-7	.
TGTGCCTGGAGTTATGGGGGAGGGCCACAGGAGCAGTTCTTC	CAWSYGGGPQEQFF	TRBV30	TRBD2	TRBJ2-1	.
TGTGCCAGCAGTCACTCCCAGGGCGGGGGAGAGACCCAGTACTTC	CASSHSQGGGETQYF	TRBV27	TRBD2	TRBJ2-5	.
TGTGCCAGCAGCCTTCAGAAGGAGACCCAGTACTTC	CASSLQKETQYF	TRBV5-6	.	TRBJ2-5	once
TGTGCCAGCAGTTTAGCTAGCGGGATTTACTACGAGCAGTACTTC	CASSLASGIYYEQYF	TRBV28	TRBD2	TRBJ2-7	once
TGTGCCAGCAGTCCTTGGCAGGGCTCGGGAGGTCGCTACAATGAGCAGTTCTTC	CASSPWQGSGGRYNEQFF	TRBV28	TRBD2	TRBJ2-1	.
TGTGCCACCAGCAAGGTGGGTAGCGGGAGCTACGAGCAGTACTTC	CATSKVGSGSYEQYF	TRBV15	TRBD2	TRBJ2-7	once
TGTGCCAGCAGGAAGACGACAGCTGATGCTACGCAGTATTTT	CASRKTTADATQYF	TRBV6-5	.	TRBJ2-3	.
TGCGCCAGCAGCCAAGGTCGACAGAGCTCTGGGGCCAACGTCCTGACTTTC	CASSQGRQSSGANVLTF	TRBV4-1	.	TRBJ2-6	.